Described below is a single T cell receptor beta chain sequence and its context. Its antigen is undetermined. This entry comes from a study of graft-versus-host responses after intestinal transplantation. On the study more broadly: Transplant types were multivisceral, liver-intestinal, or isolated intestinal. The recipients all started with anti-thymocyte globulin induction and then took tacrolimus and steroids for around three years.

Study conclusions and caveats: Early HvG declines after transplant were associated with peak circulating GvH clone levels. In patients with graft-donor T cell macrochimerism, allograft graft-versus-host to host-versus-graft clonal ratios were high.

Measured with immunoSEQ multiplex PCR; TCRdb has only the in-frame clones, and not every one. The sample carries some 95,000 clones, 75% to 95% recorded once. Source: unstimulated CD8+ T cells sorted from spleen or lymph node cells, taken before intestinal transplant. This TCR was recovered from a human donor who received an intestinal transplant.

The CDR3 spells CASSQDPRDTQYF. CDR3 nucleotides: TGCGCCAGCAGCCAAGATCCTCGGGATACGCAGTATTTT. The gene calls are TRBV4-1 and TRBJ2-3; D ambiguous. The CDR3 runs 13 residues. CDR1 MGHRA and CDR2 YSYEKL come from the germline V gene. Trimming took off 0 bases at V and 6 bases at J, with 7 bases between the two ends.